This T cell receptor beta chain came from a study of blood T cell repertoires in COVID-19. Across the whole study: Collection of acute and convalescent COVID-19 samples took place in the United States, Italy and Spain. Nucleic acid was either cDNA or gDNA, and it came from T cells, B-cell-depleted T cells, or PBMCs.

Germline V gene lookup returns CDR1 PRHDT and CDR2 FYEKMQ (reference sequence). This CDR3 contains 13 residues. Trimming shortened V by 7 bases and J by 2 bases, and 12 bases separated the two germline ends. Original analysis: Counts of nucleated cells, estimated from reference gene primer amplification, were obtained. Profiled with immunoSEQ multiplex PCR; TCRdb holds only in-frame clones, not every one. V and J calls and clone size come straight from that table; D and trimming were deduced from the DNA. The table includes around 150,000 clones, about 91% detected once. V and J are TRBV13 and TRBJ2-7; no firm D call. What was sequenced was peripheral blood. The clonotype comes from a woman aged 60-75 years who had recovered from COVID-19. CDR3 sequence reads: CASTAGSAYEQYF. The CDR3 DNA follows: TGTGCCAGCACCGCCGGCAGCGCCTACGAGCAGTACTTC.